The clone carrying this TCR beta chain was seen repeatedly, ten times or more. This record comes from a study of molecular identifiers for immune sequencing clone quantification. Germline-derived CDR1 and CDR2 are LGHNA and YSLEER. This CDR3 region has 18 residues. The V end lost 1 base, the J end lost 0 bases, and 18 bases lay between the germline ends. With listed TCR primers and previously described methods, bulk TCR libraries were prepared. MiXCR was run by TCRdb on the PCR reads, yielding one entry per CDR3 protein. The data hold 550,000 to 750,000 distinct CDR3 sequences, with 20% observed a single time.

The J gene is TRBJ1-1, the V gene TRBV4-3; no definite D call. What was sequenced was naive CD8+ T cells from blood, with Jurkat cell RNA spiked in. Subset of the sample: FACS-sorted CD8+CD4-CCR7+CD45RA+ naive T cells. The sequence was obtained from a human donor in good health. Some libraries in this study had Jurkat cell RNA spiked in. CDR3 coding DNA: TGCGCCAGCAGCCAAGGATTATTTAGGGCAGGCCTGAACACTGAAGCTTTCTTT. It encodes CASSQGLFRAGLNTEAFF.